The clone carrying this TCR beta chain was detected a few times. TCRdb ran MiXCR on the 5' RACE reads and lists one entry per CDR3 protein. The sample holds about 470,000 distinct CDR3 sequences, 25% seen once. The data are from a study of T-cell memory formation after mild COVID-19. The receptor's source is an adult woman who had mild COVID-19 (a few samples of this study predate the infection). Cell type and time point are not known. Specimen: PBMCs or a T cell subset sorted from them (not recorded which).

Here the CDR3 DNA reads TGTGCCAGCACTACCCAGGGTATTGTGGAGACCCAGTACTTC. Its protein product is CASTTQGIVETQYF. The chain employs TRBV6-1 and TRBJ2-5; tentatively, D is TRBD1 (5 bases). There are 14 residues in the CDR3. The V end was cut by 7 bases, the J end by 5 bases, with 17 bases between. The germline gives CDR1 MNHNS, CDR2 SASEGT.